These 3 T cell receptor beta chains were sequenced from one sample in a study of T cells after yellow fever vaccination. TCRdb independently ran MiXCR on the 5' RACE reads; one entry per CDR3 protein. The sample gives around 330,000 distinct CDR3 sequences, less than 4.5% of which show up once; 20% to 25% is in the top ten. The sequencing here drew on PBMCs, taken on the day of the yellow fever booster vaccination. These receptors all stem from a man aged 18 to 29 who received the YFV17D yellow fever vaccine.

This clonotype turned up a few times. The CDR3 DNA sequence: TGTGCCAGCAGGCCCGACCGGGACAGGGGTGAAGCTTTCTTT. Amino acids: CASRPDRDRGEAFF. The genes are TRBV6-5 and TRBJ1-1, with 10 bases aligning to TRBD1. With V trimmed by 6 bases and J by 7 bases, 8 bases remained unmatched. CDR3 length: 14 residues. Germline assignment: CDR1 MNHEY and CDR2 SVGAGI.

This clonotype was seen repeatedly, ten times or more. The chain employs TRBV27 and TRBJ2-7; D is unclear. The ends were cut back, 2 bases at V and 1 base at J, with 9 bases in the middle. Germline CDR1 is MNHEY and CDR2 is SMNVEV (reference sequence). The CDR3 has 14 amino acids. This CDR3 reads CASSLGLGSYEQYF. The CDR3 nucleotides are TGTGCCAGCAGTTTAGGCCTGGGATCCTACGAGCAGTACTTC.

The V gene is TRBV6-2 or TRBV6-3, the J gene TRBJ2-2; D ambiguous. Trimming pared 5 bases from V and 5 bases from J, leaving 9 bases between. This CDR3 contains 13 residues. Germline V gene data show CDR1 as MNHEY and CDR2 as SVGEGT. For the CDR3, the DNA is TGTGCCAGCAGTCCAGGACGGACCGGGGAGCTGTTTTTT. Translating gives CASSPGRTGELFF.